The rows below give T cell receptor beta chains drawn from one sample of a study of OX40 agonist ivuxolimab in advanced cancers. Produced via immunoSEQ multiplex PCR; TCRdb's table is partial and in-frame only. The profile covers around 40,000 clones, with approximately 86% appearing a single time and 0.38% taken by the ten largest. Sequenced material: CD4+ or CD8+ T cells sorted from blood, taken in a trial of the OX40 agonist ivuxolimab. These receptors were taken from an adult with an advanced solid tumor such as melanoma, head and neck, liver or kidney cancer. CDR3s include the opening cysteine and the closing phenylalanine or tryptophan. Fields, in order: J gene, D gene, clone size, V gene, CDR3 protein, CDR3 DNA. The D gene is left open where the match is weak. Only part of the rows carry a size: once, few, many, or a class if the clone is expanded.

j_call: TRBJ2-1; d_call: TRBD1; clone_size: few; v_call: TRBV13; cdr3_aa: CASSFGDRNEQFF; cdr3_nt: TGTGCCAGCAGCTTTGGGGACAGGAATGAGCAGTTCTTC
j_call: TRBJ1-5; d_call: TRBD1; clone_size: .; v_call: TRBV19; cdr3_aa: CASRDRERSSNQPQHF; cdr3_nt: TGTGCCAGTAGAGACAGGGAACGAAGTAGCAATCAGCCCCAGCATTTT
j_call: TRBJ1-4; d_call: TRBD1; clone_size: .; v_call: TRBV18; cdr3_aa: CASSANRGVDEKLFF; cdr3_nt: TGTGCCAGCTCGGCGAACAGGGGCGTGGATGAAAAACTGTTTTTT
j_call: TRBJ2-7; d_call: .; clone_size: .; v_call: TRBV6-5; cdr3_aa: CASRAQNSYEQYF; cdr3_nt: TGTGCCAGCAGAGCCCAGAACTCCTACGAGCAGTACTTC
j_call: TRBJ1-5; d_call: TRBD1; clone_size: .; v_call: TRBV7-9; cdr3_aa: CASSSRGRGQPQHF; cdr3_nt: TGTGCCAGCAGCTCCAGGGGGCGAGGTCAGCCCCAGCATTTT
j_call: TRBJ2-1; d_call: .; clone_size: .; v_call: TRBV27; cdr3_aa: CASRGSDRYEQFF; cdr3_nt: TGTGCCAGCAGGGGGTCAGACAGGTATGAGCAGTTCTTC
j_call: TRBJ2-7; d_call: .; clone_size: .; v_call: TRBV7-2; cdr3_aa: CASSLLGGAAYEQYF; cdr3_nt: TGTGCCAGCAGCTTATTGGGGGGCGCAGCCTACGAGCAGTACTTC
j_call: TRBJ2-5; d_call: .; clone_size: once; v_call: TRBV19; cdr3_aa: CASSISGQETQYF; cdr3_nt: TGTGCCAGTAGTATCTCGGGCCAAGAGACCCAGTACTTC
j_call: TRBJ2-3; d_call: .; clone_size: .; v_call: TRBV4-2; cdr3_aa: CASSQLREGDTQYF; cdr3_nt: TGTGCCAGCAGCCAATTGAGGGAAGGAGATACGCAGTATTTT
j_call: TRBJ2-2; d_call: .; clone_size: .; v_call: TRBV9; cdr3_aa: CASSVSTPSGELFF; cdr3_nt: TGTGCCAGCAGCGTCAGTACGCCATCTGGGGAGCTGTTTTTT
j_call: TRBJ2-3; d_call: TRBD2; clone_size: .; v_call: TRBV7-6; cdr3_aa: CASSPLFSGGRTDTQYF; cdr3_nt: TGTGCCAGCAGCCCCTTATTTAGCGGGGGCCGCACAGATACGCAGTATTTT
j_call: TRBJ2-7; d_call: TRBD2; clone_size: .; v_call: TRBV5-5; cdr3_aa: CASKGLAGGYEQYF; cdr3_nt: TGTGCCAGCAAGGGACTAGCGGGAGGCTACGAGCAGTACTTC
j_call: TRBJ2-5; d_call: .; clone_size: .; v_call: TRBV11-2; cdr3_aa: CASSSETQYF; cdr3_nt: TGTGCCAGCAGCTCTGAGACCCAGTACTTC
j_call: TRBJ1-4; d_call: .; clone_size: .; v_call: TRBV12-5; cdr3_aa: CASGPPGRPANEKLFF; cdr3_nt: TGTGCTAGTGGTCCCCCGGGACGGCCAGCTAATGAAAAACTGTTTTTT
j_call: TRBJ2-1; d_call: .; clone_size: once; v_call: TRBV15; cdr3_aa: CATSPLDGQEQFF; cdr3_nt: TGTGCCACCAGCCCCCTTGATGGACAGGAGCAGTTCTTC
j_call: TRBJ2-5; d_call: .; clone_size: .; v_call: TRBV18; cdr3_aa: CASSPRRQETQYF; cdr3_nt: TGTGCCAGCTCACCAAGGCGGCAAGAGACCCAGTACTTC
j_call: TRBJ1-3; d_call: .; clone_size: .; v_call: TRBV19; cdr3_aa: CASSQGNTIYF; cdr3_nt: TGTGCCAGTAGTCAAGGAAACACCATATATTTT
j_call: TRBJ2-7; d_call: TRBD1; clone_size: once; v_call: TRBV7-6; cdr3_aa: CASSRDRGEQYF; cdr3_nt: TGTGCCAGCAGCCGCGACAGGGGGGAGCAGTACTTC
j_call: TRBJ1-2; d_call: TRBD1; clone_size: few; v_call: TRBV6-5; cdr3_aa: CASSYSTGLNYGYTF; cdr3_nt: TGTGCCAGCAGTTACTCGACAGGGCTCAACTATGGCTACACCTTC
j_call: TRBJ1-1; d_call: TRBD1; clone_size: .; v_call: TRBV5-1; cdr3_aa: CASSYSTGVRTEAFF; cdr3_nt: TGCGCCAGCAGCTATTCGACAGGGGTGAGGACTGAAGCTTTCTTT
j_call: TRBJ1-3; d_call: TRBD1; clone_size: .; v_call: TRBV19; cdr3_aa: CASMGQAGNTIYF; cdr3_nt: TGTGCCAGTATGGGACAGGCTGGAAACACCATATATTTT
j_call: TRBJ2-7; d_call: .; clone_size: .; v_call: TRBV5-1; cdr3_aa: CASSLGHPYEQYF; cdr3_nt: TGCGCCAGCAGCTTGGGACACCCCTACGAGCAGTACTTC
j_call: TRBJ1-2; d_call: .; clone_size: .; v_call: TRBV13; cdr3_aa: CASSSPSGVGYTF; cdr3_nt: TGTGCCAGCAGCTCCCCATCAGGGGTTGGCTACACCTTC
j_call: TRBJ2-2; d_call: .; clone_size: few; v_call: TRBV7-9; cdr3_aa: CASQTGLTGELFF; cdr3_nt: TGTGCCAGTCAGACAGGCCTCACCGGGGAGCTGTTTTTT
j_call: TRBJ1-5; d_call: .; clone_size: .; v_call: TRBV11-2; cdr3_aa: CASSLGGVVSNQPQHF; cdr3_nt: TGTGCCAGCAGCTTAGGGGGGGTGGTAAGCAATCAGCCCCAGCATTTT
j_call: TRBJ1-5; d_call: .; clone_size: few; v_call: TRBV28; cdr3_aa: CASSFRRGSNQPQHF; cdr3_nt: TGTGCCAGCAGTTTTCGTCGAGGAAGCAATCAGCCCCAGCATTTT
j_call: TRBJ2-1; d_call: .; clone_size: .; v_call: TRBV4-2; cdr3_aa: CASSRRSLATTYNEQFF; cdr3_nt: TGTGCCAGCAGCCGAAGGAGCCTAGCGACCACCTACAATGAGCAGTTCTTC
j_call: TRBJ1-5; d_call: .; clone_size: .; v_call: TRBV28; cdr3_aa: CASSPGTLPAHQPQHF; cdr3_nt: TGTGCCAGCAGTCCAGGGACCCTCCCCGCCCATCAGCCCCAGCATTTT
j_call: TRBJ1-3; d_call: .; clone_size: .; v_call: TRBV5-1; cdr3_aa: CASSLGTTAGNTIYF; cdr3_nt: TGCGCCAGCAGCTTGGGGACAACAGCTGGAAACACCATATATTTT
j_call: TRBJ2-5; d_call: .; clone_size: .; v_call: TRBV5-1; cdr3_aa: CASSLAQGLVETQYF; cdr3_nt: TGCGCCAGCAGCTTGGCCCAGGGCCTGGTGGAGACCCAGTACTTC
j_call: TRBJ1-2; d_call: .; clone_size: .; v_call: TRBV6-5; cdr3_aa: CATLGRNYGYTF; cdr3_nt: TGTGCCACCCTAGGAAGGAACTATGGCTACACCTTC
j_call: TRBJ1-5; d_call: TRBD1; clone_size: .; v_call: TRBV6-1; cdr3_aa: CASRDRGTQPQHF; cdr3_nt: TGTGCCAGCAGAGACAGGGGGACTCAGCCCCAGCATTTT
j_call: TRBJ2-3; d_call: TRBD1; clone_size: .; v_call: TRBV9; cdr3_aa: CASSADYGTGGTDTQYF; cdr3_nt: TGTGCCAGCAGCGCGGATTATGGGACAGGGGGCACAGATACGCAGTATTTT
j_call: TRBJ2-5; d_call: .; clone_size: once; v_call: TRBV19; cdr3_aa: CASRVGAEETQYF; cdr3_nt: TGTGCCAGTAGGGTAGGCGCGGAAGAGACCCAGTACTTC
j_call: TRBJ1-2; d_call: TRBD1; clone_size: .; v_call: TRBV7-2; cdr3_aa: CASRLQGEYYTF; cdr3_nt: TGTGCCAGCAGACTACAGGGGGAGTACTACACCTTC
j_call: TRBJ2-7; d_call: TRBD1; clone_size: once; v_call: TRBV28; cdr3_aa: CASNLQGAGYEQYF; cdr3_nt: TGTGCCAGCAACCTACAGGGGGCCGGTTACGAGCAGTACTTC
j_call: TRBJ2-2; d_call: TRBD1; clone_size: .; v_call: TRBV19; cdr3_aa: CASSTGQGTGELFF; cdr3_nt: TGTGCCAGTAGTACGGGACAGGGGACCGGGGAGCTGTTTTTT
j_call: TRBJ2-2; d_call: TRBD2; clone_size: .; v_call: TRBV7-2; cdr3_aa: CASSFSGGAGELFF; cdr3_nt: TGTGCCAGCAGCTTTAGCGGGGGGGCCGGGGAGCTGTTTTTT
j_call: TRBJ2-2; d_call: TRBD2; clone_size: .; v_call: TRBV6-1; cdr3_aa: CASSESGRGELFF; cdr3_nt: TGTGCCAGCAGTGAGAGCGGGAGGGGGGAGCTGTTTTTT
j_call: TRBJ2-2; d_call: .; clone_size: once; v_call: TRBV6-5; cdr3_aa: CASSYGDRNTGELFF; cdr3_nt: TGTGCCAGCAGTTACGGAGACAGAAACACCGGGGAGCTGTTTTTT
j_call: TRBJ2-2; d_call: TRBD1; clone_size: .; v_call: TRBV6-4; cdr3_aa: CASSEDRATGELFF; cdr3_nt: TGTGCCAGCAGTGAAGACAGGGCAACCGGGGAGCTGTTTTTT
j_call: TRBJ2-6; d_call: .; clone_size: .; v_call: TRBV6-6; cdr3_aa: CASSYGRTGANVLTF; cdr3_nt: TGTGCCAGCAGTTACGGCAGGACCGGGGCCAACGTCCTGACTTTC
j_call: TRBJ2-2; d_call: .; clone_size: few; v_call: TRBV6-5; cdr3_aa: CASLHPNTGELFF; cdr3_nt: TGTGCCAGCCTTCACCCTAACACCGGGGAGCTGTTTTTT
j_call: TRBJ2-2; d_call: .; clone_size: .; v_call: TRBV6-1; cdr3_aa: CASEWTEDTGELFF; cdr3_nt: TGTGCCAGCGAGTGGACAGAGGACACCGGGGAGCTGTTTTTT
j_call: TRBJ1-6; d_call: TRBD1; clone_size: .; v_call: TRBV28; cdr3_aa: CASSGGQGRHSPLHF; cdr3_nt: TGTGCCAGCAGTGGAGGACAGGGACGCCATTCACCCCTCCACTTT
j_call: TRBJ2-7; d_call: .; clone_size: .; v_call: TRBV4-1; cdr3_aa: CASSQTPFSVQDEQYF; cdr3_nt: TGCGCCAGCAGCCAAACGCCTTTTTCGGTTCAGGACGAGCAGTACTTC
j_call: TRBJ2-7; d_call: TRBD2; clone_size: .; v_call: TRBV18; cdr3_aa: CASSPSLTSGSPRGEQYF; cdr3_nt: TGTGCCAGCTCACCTTCTTTGACTAGCGGGAGCCCCAGGGGTGAGCAGTACTTC
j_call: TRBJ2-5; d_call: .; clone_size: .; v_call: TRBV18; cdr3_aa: CASSPSTSPETQYF; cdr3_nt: TGTGCCAGCTCACCCAGCACTAGTCCAGAGACCCAGTACTTC
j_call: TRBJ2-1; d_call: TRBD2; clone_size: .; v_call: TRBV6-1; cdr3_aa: CASSEPGLPMKQFF; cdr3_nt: TGTGCCAGCAGTGAGCCGGGACTACCAATGAAGCAGTTCTTC
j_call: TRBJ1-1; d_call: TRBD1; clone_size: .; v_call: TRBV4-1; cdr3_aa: CASSQSSRGLNTEAFF; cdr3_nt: TGCGCCAGCAGCCAAAGTTCCAGGGGGCTTAACACTGAAGCTTTCTTT
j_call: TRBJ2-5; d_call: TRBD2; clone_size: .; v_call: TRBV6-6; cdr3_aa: CASSYPGLAGETQYF; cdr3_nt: TGTGCCAGCAGTTATCCGGGACTAGCAGGAGAGACCCAGTACTTC
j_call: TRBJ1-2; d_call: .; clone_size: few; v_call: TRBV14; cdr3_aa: CASSQDLGREIGGYTF; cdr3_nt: TGTGCCAGCAGCCAAGATCTTGGCAGGGAAATAGGTGGCTACACCTTC
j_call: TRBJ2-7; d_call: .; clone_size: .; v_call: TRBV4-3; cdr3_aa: CASSQDPATTAYEQYF; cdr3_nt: TGCGCCAGCAGCCAAGATCCGGCCACTACAGCCTACGAGCAGTACTTC
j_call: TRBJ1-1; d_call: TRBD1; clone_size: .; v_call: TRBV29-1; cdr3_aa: CSAGNRGNTEAFF; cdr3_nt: TGCAGCGCCGGTAACAGGGGGAACACTGAAGCTTTCTTT